The present TCR beta chain was sequenced within a study of shared clonotypes between healthy human individuals. Trimming removed 2 bases at V and 14 bases at J, with 13 bases between. Germline lookup yields CDR1 MNHEY and CDR2 SVGAGI. The CDR3 spans 13 residues. Researchers ran the assay at a deep level. Sequencing was performed with immunoSEQ multiplex PCR; in TCRdb, only in-frame clones are kept and a portion is missing. This table has approximately 1.5 million clones, about 98.5% appearing once. The sequenced sample consisted of naive CD4+ T cells sorted from blood. Subset defined: CD45RA+ positively selected. This receptor was identified in a man aged 30 to 39 in good health. The chain combines TRBV6-5 with TRBJ2-6; D remains ambiguous. The CDR3 bases are TGTGCCAGCAGTTACGCTCTCGGGTCCTTCCTGACTTTC. Its protein product is CASSYALGSFLTF.